These 30 T cell receptor beta chains came from one sample sequenced in a study of blood T cell repertoires in COVID-19. Here immunoSEQ multiplex PCR was the method, and the copy in TCRdb shows in-frame clones only, minus some. Of fewer than 15,000 clones listed, around nine tenths are singletons. Sequencing was performed on peripheral blood. The receptor source for this set is a human donor in a cohort sampled during active COVID-19.

This chain links TRBV7-9 with TRBJ1-4, with D possibly matching TRBD1 (6 bases). The length of the CDR3 is 13 residues. Between the trimmed V and J ends, which lost 5 bases and 12 bases, there was a span of 16 bases. Germline values: CDR1 SEHNR, CDR2 FQNEAQ (reference sequence). In nucleotides, the CDR3 is TGTGCCAGCAGCCTGCCAGGGGCGGGAGAACTGTTTTTT. It codes for CASSLPGAGELFF.

This chain links TRBV24-1 with TRBJ2-3; tentatively, D is TRBD2 (6 bases). The CDR3 consists of 18 residues. The germline gives CDR1 KGHDR, CDR2 SFDVKD. The V end lost 0 bases, the J end lost 2 bases, and 17 bases lay between the germline ends. The CDR3 DNA reads as TGTGCCACCAGTGATTTGTCCTCTAGCGTGGGGCACACAGATACGCAGTATTTT. Its protein product is CATSDLSSSVGHTDTQYF.

This clone was found once. This chain connects TRBV6-5 to TRBJ2-1; no firm D call. V gave up 4 bases and J gave up 0 bases, with 4 bases separating them. The CDR3 length is 13 residues. CDR1 and CDR2 from the germline V gene are MNHEY and SVGAGI. CDR3 in DNA: TGTGCCAGCAGTTTGAGCTCCTACAATGAGCAGTTCTTC. Its protein product is CASSLSSYNEQFF.

The chain couples TRBV5-1 to TRBJ2-7, with TRBD2 matching 11 bases. There are 18 residues in the CDR3. V lost 0 bases and J lost 0; bases outside the gene matches: 8. Per germline, CDR1 SGHRS and CDR2 YFSETQ. CDR3 loop: CASSLGDSGRVISYEQYF. The CDR3 DNA sequence: TGCGCCAGCAGCTTGGGGGATAGCGGGAGGGTTATCTCCTACGAGCAGTACTTC. Filled out from reference TRBV5-1 and TRBJ2-7, the complete variable domain reads KAGVTQTPRYLIKTRGQQVTLSCSPISGHRSVSWYQQTPGQGLQFLFEYFSETQRNKGNFPGRFSGRQFSNSRSEMNVSTLELGDSALYLCASSLGDSGRVISYEQYFGPGTRLTVT.

V usage is TRBV24-1 and J usage is TRBJ2-7, with 7 bases identical to TRBD1. The CDR3 totals 12 residues. J gave up 7 bases and V 10 bases, and 9 bases lay outside the gene matches. In germline, CDR1 is KGHDR, CDR2 SFDVKD. The CDR3 here is CATGTEEREQYF. The CDR3 DNA reads as TGTGCCACGGGGACAGAGGAGAGGGAGCAGTACTTC.

This chain connects TRBV25-1 to TRBJ2-7; TRBD2 agrees at 11 bases. Germline trimming cut 2 bases from V and 0 bases from J; bases unmatched to any gene: 3. CDR1 MGHDK and CDR2 SYGVNS come from the germline V gene. The CDR3 length is 16 residues. CDR3 protein: CASSELGLADSYEQYF. The CDR3 nucleotides are TGTGCCAGCAGTGAACTGGGACTAGCGGACTCCTACGAGCAGTACTTC.

This chain uses TRBV11-2 with TRBJ2-1; 8 positions agree with TRBD1. The CDR3 is 16 residues long. The V gene's germline CDR1 is SGHAT and CDR2 FQNNGV. After removal of 5 bases from V and 2 bases from J, the junction contained 8 bases not matched to a gene. DNA for the CDR3: TGTGCCAGCAGCCTCCACCAGGGACAGGCCTACAATGAGCAGTTCTTC. Translated: CASSLHQGQAYNEQFF. The whole variable domain, remainder taken from reference TRBV11-2 and TRBJ2-1, is EAGVAQSPRYKIIEKRQSVAFWCNPISGHATLYWYQQILGQGPKLLIQFQNNGVVDDSQLPKDRFSAERLKGVDSTLKIQPAKLEDSAVYLCASSLHQGQAYNEQFFGPGTRLTVL.

The J gene is TRBJ2-7, the V gene TRBV9, with D possibly matching TRBD1 (5 bases). CDR1 and CDR2 (germline): SGDLS, YYNGEE. The CDR3 runs 12 residues. V was cut by 0 bases and J by 4 bases, with 5 bases left in between. In nucleotides, the CDR3 is TGTGCCAGCAGCGTAGAGGGGTACGAGCAGTACTTC. Translating gives CASSVEGYEQYF.

This rearrangement joins TRBV11-3 to TRBJ2-1; 9 positions match TRBD1. The CDR3 is 15 residues long. V was pared by 1 base and J by 7 bases, with 5 bases of the junction left unmatched. The germline CDR1 and CDR2 sequences are SGHNT and YENEEA. Here the CDR3 DNA reads TGTGCCAGCAGCTTAGTTCGGACAGGGGTGAATGAGCAGTTCTTC. It yields the protein CASSLVRTGVNEQFF. The full variable domain, its missing parts supplied by reference TRBV11-3 and TRBJ2-1, is EAGVVQSPRYKIIEKKQPVAFWCNPISGHNTLYWYLQNLGQGPELLIRYENEEAVDDSQLPKDRFSAERLKGVDSTLKIQPAELGDSAVYLCASSLVRTGVNEQFFGPGTRLTVL.

V is TRBV29-1 and J is TRBJ2-2, with 7 bases aligning to TRBD1. The CDR3 extends over 14 amino acids. Germline values: CDR1 SQVTM, CDR2 ANQGSEA. The trim removed 4 bases at V and 0 bases at J, leaving 2 bases unmatched. CDR3 bases: TGCAGCGTTGGAACAGGGGCGAACACCGGGGAGCTGTTTTTT. Amino acids: CSVGTGANTGELFF.

The chain links TRBV9 to TRBJ2-1, with 8 bases aligning to TRBD2. V shed 0 bases and J 7 bases; nucleotides not matched to a gene: 9. The CDR3 sequence is 16 residues long. Germline CDR1 is SGDLS and CDR2 is YYNGEE. The CDR3 is CASSVDVSGMKNEQFF. The CDR3 DNA sequence: TGTGCCAGCAGCGTAGATGTTAGCGGGATGAAAAATGAGCAGTTCTTC.

This chain uses TRBV7-2 with TRBJ2-7; TRBD2 might be the D (5 bases). Trimming shortened V by 2 bases and J by 4 bases, and 18 bases separated the two germline ends. Germline V gene data show CDR1 as SGHTA and CDR2 as FQGNSA. CDR3 size: 16 residues. The CDR3 sequence: CASSLLAEGGGYEQYF. The CDR3, as DNA: TGTGCCAGCAGCTTACTGGCTGAGGGCGGCGGGTACGAGCAGTACTTC.

This rearrangement joins TRBV4-2 to TRBJ1-1, with 8 bases aligning to TRBD1. Germline CDR1 and CDR2: LGHNA and YNFKEQ. The V segment lost 5 bases and the J segment 6 bases; nucleotides outside the gene matches: 8. The CDR3 consists of 14 residues. The CDR3 nucleotides read TGTGCCAGCAGCTTTAGTACAGGGGGGGCTGAAGCTTTCTTT. Translated: CASSFSTGGAEAFF.

This clone was seen more than once but under ten times. This rearrangement joins TRBV4-1 to TRBJ1-1, with a possible D match to TRBD1 (5 bases). Germline CDR1 and CDR2: MGHRA and YSYEKL. This CDR3 is 12 amino acids long. With 3 bases removed from V and 5 bases from J, the gap between germline ends came to 7 bases. The CDR3 protein is CASSQGRTEAFF. The CDR3 DNA reads TGCGCCAGCAGCCAGGGGCGGACTGAAGCTTTCTTT.

The chain couples TRBV28 to TRBJ2-7, with D tentatively TRBD2 (6 bases). The CDR3 runs 14 residues. V lost 6 bases and J lost 4, with 16 bases in between. Germline V gene sequence: CDR1 MDHEN, CDR2 SYDVKM. The CDR3 DNA is TGTGCCAGCAGGGATGGAGGGAGTGTTTACGAGCAGTACTTC. Its translation: CASRDGGSVYEQYF. The complete variable domain, with remaining parts taken from reference TRBV28 and TRBJ2-7, reads DVKVTQSSRYLVKRTGEKVFLECVQDMDHENMFWYRQDPGLGLRLIYFSYDVKMKEKGDIPEGYSVSREKKERFSLILESASTNQTSMYLCASRDGGSVYEQYFGPGTRLTVT.

This chain uses TRBV9 with TRBJ1-3; no definite D call. This CDR3 has 14 residues. The germline V gene has CDR1 SGDLS and CDR2 YYNGEE. The V end lost 4 bases, the J end lost 0 bases, and 8 bases lay between the germline ends. Here the CDR3 DNA reads TGTGCCAGCAGCCCTCCCAGCTCTGGAAACACCATATATTTT. Encoded protein: CASSPPSSGNTIYF.

V usage is TRBV7-9 and J usage is TRBJ1-4; D might be TRBD1 (6 bases). Between the trimmed V and J ends, which lost 0 bases and 1 base, there was a span of 9 bases. CDR1 SEHNR and CDR2 FQNEAQ come from the germline V gene (reference sequence). The CDR3 extends over 16 amino acids. The CDR3, as DNA: TGTGCCAGCAGCTTAGCAGTAGGGGGAACTAATGAAAAACTGTTTTTT. It translates to CASSLAVGGTNEKLFF.

V gene TRBV6-5 combines with J gene TRBJ2-1; 8 bases align to TRBD2. V shed 6 bases and J 2 bases; nucleotides not matched to a gene: 6. Germline V gene data show CDR1 as MNHEY and CDR2 as SVGAGI. The CDR3 length is 15 residues. CDR3 sequence (DNA): TGTGCCAGCAGGTCTCTAGCGGGCCCCTACAATGAGCAGTTCTTC. As protein: CASRSLAGPYNEQFF.

CDR3 in DNA: TGTGCCAGCAGTGTACCGGGACTAGCGGGAGGATTAGACTACAATGAGCAGTTCTTC. Protein: CASSVPGLAGGLDYNEQFF. The V call is TRBV28, the J call TRBJ2-1; TRBD2 matches 15 bases. This CDR3 contains 19 residues. Germline V lookup: CDR1 MDHEN, CDR2 SYDVKM. V shed 5 bases and J 3 bases; nucleotides not matched to a gene: 11.

The chain has TRBV24-1 and TRBJ2-7; 8 nucleotides align to TRBD1. There are 16 residues in the CDR3. With 4 bases clipped from V and 2 bases from J, the junction kept 9 bases outside the gene matches. Germline CDR1 reads KGHDR; CDR2 reads SFDVKD. The CDR3: CATSDPRQGPTYEQYF. The CDR3 region has the DNA TGTGCCACCAGTGACCCCAGACAGGGGCCAACCTACGAGCAGTACTTC.

The gene calls are TRBV13 and TRBJ2-7, with 8 bases aligning to TRBD2. V gave up 0 bases and J gave up 4 bases; unmatched junction bases: 5. The CDR3 consists of 15 residues. The germline CDR1 and CDR2 sequences are PRHDT and FYEKMQ (reference sequence). CDR3 region: CASSLGGGAGYEQYF. CDR3 coding DNA: TGTGCCAGCAGCTTAGGCGGGGGGGCCGGGTACGAGCAGTACTTC.

The chain employs TRBV5-4 and TRBJ2-7; TRBD2 matches 8 bases. Germline lookup yields CDR1 SGHNT and CDR2 YYREEE (reference sequence). V gave up 2 bases and J gave up 6 bases; unmatched junction bases: 7. The CDR3 covers 14 residues. Here the CDR3 DNA reads TGTGCCAGCAGCTTTTTAGCGGGACCCCGCGAGCAGTACTTC. Amino acids: CASSFLAGPREQYF.

The J gene is TRBJ1-2, the V gene TRBV7-8; D is unresolved. This CDR3 comprises 13 residues. The germline V and J ends were trimmed by 1 base and 5 bases, with 8 bases remaining between them. The germline gives CDR1 SGHVS, CDR2 FQNEAQ. The CDR3 here is CASSLELAYGYTF. In DNA, the CDR3 is TGTGCCAGCAGCTTAGAACTAGCTTATGGCTACACCTTC.

The V and J genes are TRBV5-4 and TRBJ2-3; 8 positions match TRBD2. V lost 3 bases, J lost 5 bases, and 8 bases stayed unmatched. This CDR3 region has 15 residues. Germline V gene sequence: CDR1 SGHNT, CDR2 YYREEE (reference sequence). The CDR3 DNA sequence: TGTGCCAGCAGCTCGAAAGCGGGAGTGGTAGATACGCAGTATTTT. Its protein product is CASSSKAGVVDTQYF.

V and J are TRBV2 and TRBJ1-1; 11 bases are a match to TRBD1. V dropped 3 bases and J dropped 5; count of bases not matched to a gene: 5. From germline, CDR1 is SNHLY and CDR2 FYNNEI. The CDR3 has 15 residues. CDR3 DNA sequence: TGTGCCAGCAGTGAGTCGGGGACAGGGGGGACTGAAGCTTTCTTT. The encoded protein is CASSESGTGGTEAFF.

This chain uses TRBV7-6 with TRBJ2-3; 8 nucleotides match TRBD2. CDR1 is SGHVS, CDR2 FNYEAQ, per germline. V shed 0 bases and J 0 bases; nucleotides not matched to a gene: 8. This CDR3 is built from 18 residues. CDR3 in DNA: TGTGCCAGCAGCTTAGCGTTGGTCAGCGGGAGTAGCACAGATACGCAGTATTTT. Its translation: CASSLALVSGSSTDTQYF. Variable domain in full (rest from reference TRBV7-6 and TRBJ2-3): GAGVSQSPRYKVTKRGQDVALRCDPISGHVSLYWYRQALGQGPEFLTYFNYEAQQDKSGLPNDRFSAERPEGSISTLTIQRTEQRDSAMYRCASSLALVSGSSTDTQYFGPGTRLTVL.

This chain joins TRBV6-5 and TRBJ2-2; perhaps TRBD2 as D (5 bases). Germline CDR1 MNHEY, CDR2 SVGAGI. V lost 3 bases to trimming and J lost 7 bases, with 12 bases between them. The CDR3 is 14 residues long. CDR3 bases: TGTGCCAGCAGTTATGTATCGGGGTTCGGGGAGCTGTTTTTT. It specifies CASSYVSGFGELFF.

The chain employs TRBV11-3 and TRBJ2-7, with 7 bases fitting TRBD1. Looked up from germline, CDR1 is SGHNT and CDR2 is YENEEA. J gave up 1 base and V 1 base, and 4 bases lay outside the gene matches. The CDR3 is made up of 15 amino acids. CDR3 DNA sequence: TGTGCCAGCAGCTTAGGTGGGACAGATTCCTACGAGCAGTACTTC. It specifies CASSLGGTDSYEQYF. The full variable domain, in which reference TRBV11-3 and TRBJ2-7 provide the parts outside the CDR3, is EAGVVQSPRYKIIEKKQPVAFWCNPISGHNTLYWYLQNLGQGPELLIRYENEEAVDDSQLPKDRFSAERLKGVDSTLKIQPAELGDSAVYLCASSLGGTDSYEQYFGPGTRLTVT.

J is TRBJ2-3 and V is TRBV15; 8 positions agree with TRBD1. Germline trimming cut 8 bases from V and 2 bases from J; bases unmatched to any gene: 12. Looked up from germline, CDR1 is LNHNV and CDR2 is YYDKDF (reference sequence). The length of the CDR3 is 16 residues. The CDR3 bases are TGTGCCACCCGCCCTTGGGGGACAGGTGCCACAGATACGCAGTATTTT. Amino acids: CATRPWGTGATDTQYF.

The chain has TRBV5-1 and TRBJ2-1; TRBD2 matches at 9 bases. This CDR3 region has 15 residues. V lost 4 bases and J lost 7; bases outside the gene matches: 9. Germline CDR1 is SGHRS and CDR2 is YFSETQ. The CDR3: CASSLSGSGMNEQFF. CDR3 sequence (DNA): TGCGCCAGCAGCCTTAGCGGGAGTGGGATGAATGAGCAGTTCTTC. Full variable domain (rest looked up from reference TRBV5-1 and TRBJ2-1): KAGVTQTPRYLIKTRGQQVTLSCSPISGHRSVSWYQQTPGQGLQFLFEYFSETQRNKGNFPGRFSGRQFSNSRSEMNVSTLELGDSALYLCASSLSGSGMNEQFFGPGTRLTVL.